The clone carrying this T cell receptor beta chain was counted only a few times. The antigen remains unidentified. The data were obtained in a study of human T cells and chemical hapten exposure. Whole-study context: Small pooled library volume differences chiefly drove per-sample TCR yield variation.

General observations from the study: The number of TCRs over 1 in 1000 frequency stayed unchanged after DPC.

CDR1 and CDR2 (germline): SGHAT, FQDESV (reference sequence). V was trimmed by 2 bases and J by 1 base, leaving 6 bases between them. The CDR3 contains 15 residues. TCRdb passed the RACE reads through MiXCR, listing each CDR3 protein once. The sample records more than 70,000 distinct CDR3 sequences, about 8.8% being singletons. This sample's time point: healthy volunteer bleed at 2 weeks. Unfractionated whole blood yielded the extracted total RNA. The origin of this receptor is a female donor in good health. Some clones in this sample may be carry-over from other donors' samples. Sequencing was carried out using whole blood. V is TRBV11-1 and J is TRBJ2-6; no clear D. The CDR3 reads CASSLSDSGANVLTF. CDR3 bases: TGTGCCAGCAGCTTATCGGATTCTGGGGCCAACGTCCTGACTTTC.